Listed here is a single TCR beta chain. Its antigen is still unknown. The entry originates in a study of metastatic and nonmetastatic thyroid tumors. The overall study: Repertoires of blood and of tissue (tumor or nodule) from malignant and benign thyroid patients were compared.

Study findings and constraints: Reports indicated that malignant thyroid tumors showed significantly higher TCR beta diversity than benign nodules did, in blood and tumor.

Original processing notes: In papillary thyroid cancer, a distant-metastasis classifier was built using CDR3 differences across clinicopathological groups. TCRdb re-analyzed the PCR reads using MiXCR. These V and J calls rely on TCRdb rather than the paper's analysis. The sample shows some 21,000 clones, approximately 9.9% of them seen only once. Thyroid surgery had not been preceded by any treatment in any patient. The sample consisted of blood. This TCR was recovered from a female donor with papillary thyroid cancer or a benign thyroid nodule (not recorded which). Some clones in this sample may be carry-over from other donors' samples.

The CDR3 nucleotides are TGTGCCAGCAGCCATGGCGGGCTAGCGGGAAATTTTATAGATGAGCAGTTCTTC. It specifies CASSHGGLAGNFIDEQFF. The gene calls are TRBV4-2 and TRBJ2-1; 9 bases agree with TRBD2. The CDR3 loop spans 18 amino acids. V was pared by 3 bases and J by 8 bases, with 17 bases of the junction left unmatched. Germline V gives CDR1 LGHNA, CDR2 YNFKEQ.